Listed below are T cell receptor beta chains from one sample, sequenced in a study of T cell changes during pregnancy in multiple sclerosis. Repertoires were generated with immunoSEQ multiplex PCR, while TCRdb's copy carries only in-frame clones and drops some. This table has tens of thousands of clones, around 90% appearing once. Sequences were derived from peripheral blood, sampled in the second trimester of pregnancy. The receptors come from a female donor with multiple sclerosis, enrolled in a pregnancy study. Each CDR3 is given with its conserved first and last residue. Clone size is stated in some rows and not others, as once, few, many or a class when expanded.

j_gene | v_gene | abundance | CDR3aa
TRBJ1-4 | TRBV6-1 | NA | CASSENLGQGGEKLFF
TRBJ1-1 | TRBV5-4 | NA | CASSRAIRNTEAFF
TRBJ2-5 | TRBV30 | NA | CAWSAGQGFGTQYF
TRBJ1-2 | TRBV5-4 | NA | CASSIGQGVANYGYTF
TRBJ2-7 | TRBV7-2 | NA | CASSTRVLAGVEQYF
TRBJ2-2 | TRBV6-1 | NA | CASSGLAGGNTGELFF
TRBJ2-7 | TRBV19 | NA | CASTGSPGSSYEQYF
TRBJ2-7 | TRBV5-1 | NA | CASSLADTPYEQYF
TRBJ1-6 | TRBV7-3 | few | CASSLLGQMNSPLHF
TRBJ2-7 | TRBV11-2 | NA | CASSLDPAGLSEQYF
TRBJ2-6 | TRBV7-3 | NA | CASSAQQGSGANVLTF